This is a list of T cell receptor beta chains from one sample in a study of shared clonotypes between healthy human individuals. Repertoires were generated with immunoSEQ multiplex PCR, while TCRdb's copy carries only in-frame clones and drops some. The profile shows roughly 2,000,000 clones, approximately 92% of them singletons. What was sequenced was naive CD8+ T cells from PBMCs. The receptors here all came from a man younger than 30 in good health. Some clones in this sample may be carry-over from other donors' samples. Both conserved end residues are part of each CDR3. Fields, in order: V gene, clone size, D gene, J gene, CDR3 protein, CDR3 DNA. D genes are given only for firm matches. Only some rows state a clone size, as once, few, many or a class for expanded clones.

V: TRBV7-9
size: .
D: .
J: TRBJ1-2
CDR3: CASSFGDNYGYTF
DNA: TGTGCCAGCAGCTTTGGGGACAACTATGGCTACACCTTC

V: TRBV10-1
size: .
D: .
J: TRBJ1-4
CDR3: CASSESLGLNQKLFF
DNA: TGCGCCAGCAGTGAGTCGTTGGGACTGAATCAAAAACTGTTTTTT

V: TRBV11-3
size: .
D: TRBD1
J: TRBJ2-3
CDR3: CASSRQGSDTQYF
DNA: TGTGCCAGCAGCAGACAGGGGTCGGATACGCAGTATTTT

V: TRBV19
size: once
D: TRBD1
J: TRBJ1-1
CDR3: CASRNRGLPLEAFF
DNA: TGTGCCAGTAGAAACAGGGGACTACCGCTTGAAGCTTTCTTT

V: TRBV5-1
size: .
D: TRBD2
J: TRBJ2-5
CDR3: CASSLMGLAGTTQETQYF
DNA: TGCGCCAGCAGCTTGATGGGACTAGCGGGTACTACCCAAGAGACCCAGTACTTC

V: TRBV29-1
size: .
D: TRBD1
J: TRBJ2-7
CDR3: CSAIPGQNYEQYF
DNA: TGCAGCGCCATTCCGGGACAGAACTACGAGCAGTACTTC

V: TRBV27
size: .
D: .
J: TRBJ2-5
CDR3: CASSSNSWREETQYF
DNA: TGTGCCAGCAGTTCTAATAGCTGGAGAGAAGAGACCCAGTACTTC

V: TRBV13
size: .
D: .
J: TRBJ2-3
CDR3: CASSLGPGTDTQYF
DNA: TGTGCCAGCAGTTTGGGACCGGGCACAGATACGCAGTATTTT

V: TRBV11-2
size: .
D: .
J: TRBJ2-7
CDR3: CASSLGALAYEQYF
DNA: TGTGCCAGCAGCTTAGGGGCTCTTGCCTACGAGCAGTACTTC

V: TRBV28
size: .
D: .
J: TRBJ1-5
CDR3: CASSLYRGSQPQHF
DNA: TGTGCCAGCAGTTTATACCGGGGGTCTCAGCCCCAGCATTTT

V: TRBV9
size: .
D: .
J: TRBJ2-1
CDR3: CASSVLANNEQFF
DNA: TGTGCCAGCAGCGTCTTGGCTAACAATGAGCAGTTCTTC

V: TRBV11-2
size: .
D: TRBD2
J: TRBJ2-2
CDR3: CASSVGTSGSSPTGELFF
DNA: TGTGCCAGCAGCGTCGGGACTAGCGGGAGCTCCCCCACCGGGGAGCTGTTTTTT

V: TRBV5-6
size: .
D: .
J: TRBJ2-7
CDR3: CASSLGRRGRTYEQYF
DNA: TGTGCCAGCAGCTTGGGTCGGCGCGGTCGTACCTACGAGCAGTACTTC

V: TRBV28
size: .
D: TRBD2
J: TRBJ2-7
CDR3: CASSRLAKSHEQYF
DNA: TGTGCCAGCAGTCGACTAGCGAAATCCCACGAGCAGTACTTC

V: TRBV11-2
size: .
D: .
J: TRBJ1-4
CDR3: CASSLKSNRAELFF
DNA: TGTGCCAGCAGCTTAAAGTCCAACAGGGCGGAACTGTTTTTT

V: TRBV28
size: .
D: TRBD1
J: TRBJ2-7
CDR3: CASSLVRGLSYEQYF
DNA: TGTGCCAGCAGTTTGGTCAGGGGGCTCTCCTACGAGCAGTACTTC

V: TRBV6-5
size: .
D: TRBD1
J: TRBJ1-2
CDR3: CASSLDRNGYTF
DNA: TGTGCCAGCAGTTTGGACAGGAATGGCTACACCTTC

V: TRBV5-4
size: .
D: TRBD1
J: TRBJ1-2
CDR3: CASSLGPNRGPRGYTF
DNA: TGTGCCAGCAGCTTGGGGCCCAACAGGGGGCCGCGGGGCTACACCTTC

V: TRBV4-2
size: .
D: .
J: TRBJ1-1
CDR3: CASSLNRPSNTEAFF
DNA: TGTGCCAGCAGCCTGAACCGCCCCAGCAACACTGAAGCTTTCTTT

V: TRBV29-1
size: .
D: .
J: TRBJ2-1
CDR3: CSVLGGRSNEQFF
DNA: TGCAGCGTTCTGGGGGGCAGGAGCAATGAGCAGTTCTTC

V: TRBV6-5
size: .
D: TRBD1
J: TRBJ2-5
CDR3: CASSDGTEETQYF
DNA: TGTGCCAGCAGTGACGGGACAGAAGAGACCCAGTACTTC

V: TRBV5-6
size: .
D: .
J: TRBJ2-5
CDR3: CASSLVGSLKTQYF
DNA: TGTGCCAGCAGCTTGGTTGGGTCTTTGAAGACCCAGTACTTC

V: TRBV5-6
size: .
D: .
J: TRBJ2-7
CDR3: CASSFFRRESSYEQYF
DNA: TGTGCCAGCAGCTTCTTTAGACGGGAGAGCTCCTACGAGCAGTACTTC

V: TRBV11-2
size: .
D: TRBD1
J: TRBJ1-4
CDR3: CASSLFPLQGAPEKLFF
DNA: TGTGCCAGCAGCCTCTTCCCTCTACAGGGGGCCCCTGAAAAACTGTTTTTT

V: TRBV7-9
size: .
D: .
J: TRBJ2-7
CDR3: CASSSGPGTYEQYF
DNA: TGTGCCAGCAGCTCCGGCCCAGGGACCTACGAGCAGTACTTC

V: TRBV27
size: .
D: .
J: TRBJ1-5
CDR3: CASSFPWAVPDQPQHF
DNA: TGTGCCAGCAGTTTTCCCTGGGCGGTACCTGATCAGCCCCAGCATTTT

V: TRBV28
size: .
D: TRBD2
J: TRBJ2-7
CDR3: CASSPLPGLAGGLADYEQYF
DNA: TGTGCCAGCAGCCCGCTTCCGGGACTAGCGGGAGGGCTCGCAGATTACGAGCAGTACTTC

V: TRBV7-6
size: .
D: TRBD2
J: TRBJ2-7
CDR3: CASSPITSGSHEQYF
DNA: TGTGCCAGCAGCCCAATCACTAGCGGGAGCCACGAGCAGTACTTC

V: TRBV5-6
size: .
D: TRBD2
J: TRBJ2-3
CDR3: CASSLVRGGTDTQYF
DNA: TGTGCCAGCAGCTTGGTTCGGGGAGGGACAGATACGCAGTATTTT

V: TRBV15
size: .
D: TRBD1
J: TRBJ2-3
CDR3: CATSREGQGADTQYF
DNA: TGTGCCACCAGCAGAGAGGGACAGGGGGCAGATACGCAGTATTTT

V: TRBV7-9
size: .
D: TRBD2
J: TRBJ2-1
CDR3: CASSLGASGSSYNEQFF
DNA: TGTGCCAGCAGCTTAGGGGCTAGCGGGAGCTCCTACAATGAGCAGTTCTTC

V: TRBV28
size: .
D: .
J: TRBJ1-2
CDR3: CASSPATAEGNYGYTF
DNA: TGTGCCAGCAGTCCTGCAACCGCTGAGGGTAACTATGGCTACACCTTC

V: TRBV5-1
size: once
D: .
J: TRBJ1-1
CDR3: CASSLGRYQNTEAFF
DNA: TGCGCCAGCAGCTTAGGGCGGTATCAGAACACTGAAGCTTTCTTT

V: TRBV27
size: .
D: TRBD2
J: TRBJ2-7
CDR3: CASSSSGSLVEQYF
DNA: TGTGCCAGCAGTTCTAGCGGGAGTCTTGTCGAGCAGTACTTC

V: TRBV29-1
size: .
D: .
J: TRBJ2-7
CDR3: CSAGSSYEQYF
DNA: TGCAGCGCGGGGAGCTCCTACGAGCAGTACTTC

V: TRBV15
size: .
D: .
J: TRBJ1-5
CDR3: CATSRDFGGGTSNQPQHF
DNA: TGTGCCACCAGCAGAGATTTCGGAGGAGGAACTAGCAATCAGCCCCAGCATTTT

V: TRBV5-6
size: .
D: .
J: TRBJ2-1
CDR3: CASSLGASYNEQFF
DNA: TGTGCCAGCAGCTTGGGGGCCTCCTACAATGAGCAGTTCTTC

V: TRBV27
size: .
D: TRBD2
J: TRBJ2-3
CDR3: CASSLFSGSTDTQYF
DNA: TGTGCCAGCAGTTTATTTAGCGGGAGCACAGATACGCAGTATTTT

V: TRBV30
size: .
D: .
J: TRBJ2-7
CDR3: CAWSRRTGRVDEQYF
DNA: TGTGCCTGGAGTAGGCGGACGGGTCGGGTGGACGAGCAGTACTTC

V: TRBV5-6
size: once
D: .
J: TRBJ2-5
CDR3: CASSNQWEAQQETQYF
DNA: TGTGCCAGCAGCAATCAGTGGGAGGCACAACAAGAGACCCAGTACTTC

V: TRBV4-1
size: .
D: TRBD1
J: TRBJ2-3
CDR3: CASSQVGTGGAGDTQYF
DNA: TGCGCCAGCAGCCAAGTTGGGACAGGGGGCGCCGGAGATACGCAGTATTTT

V: TRBV27
size: .
D: TRBD2
J: TRBJ2-7
CDR3: CASSARTSGYEQYF
DNA: TGTGCCAGCAGTGCCCGGACTAGCGGCTACGAGCAGTACTTC

V: TRBV27
size: .
D: TRBD1
J: TRBJ2-7
CDR3: CASRPGQGASVEQYF
DNA: TGTGCCAGCAGGCCGGGACAGGGTGCTTCCGTCGAGCAGTACTTC

V: TRBV7-3
size: .
D: TRBD2
J: TRBJ2-2
CDR3: CASSLASGRFGELFF
DNA: TGTGCCAGCAGCTTAGCTAGCGGGAGATTCGGGGAGCTGTTTTTT

V: TRBV25-1
size: .
D: .
J: TRBJ1-5
CDR3: CASSEPGPYSNQPQHF
DNA: TGTGCCAGCAGTGAACCGGGACCCTATAGCAATCAGCCCCAGCATTTT

V: TRBV19
size: .
D: .
J: TRBJ1-5
CDR3: CASRSPPRPQHF
DNA: TGTGCCAGTAGAAGCCCTCCGCGGCCCCAGCATTTT

V: TRBV5-1
size: .
D: .
J: TRBJ2-7
CDR3: CASSNQGWAYEQYF
DNA: TGCGCCAGCAGCAACCAGGGTTGGGCCTACGAGCAGTACTTC

V: TRBV5-1
size: .
D: .
J: TRBJ1-1
CDR3: CASSLGGYGTEAFF
DNA: TGCGCCAGCAGCTTGGGAGGGTATGGCACTGAAGCTTTCTTT